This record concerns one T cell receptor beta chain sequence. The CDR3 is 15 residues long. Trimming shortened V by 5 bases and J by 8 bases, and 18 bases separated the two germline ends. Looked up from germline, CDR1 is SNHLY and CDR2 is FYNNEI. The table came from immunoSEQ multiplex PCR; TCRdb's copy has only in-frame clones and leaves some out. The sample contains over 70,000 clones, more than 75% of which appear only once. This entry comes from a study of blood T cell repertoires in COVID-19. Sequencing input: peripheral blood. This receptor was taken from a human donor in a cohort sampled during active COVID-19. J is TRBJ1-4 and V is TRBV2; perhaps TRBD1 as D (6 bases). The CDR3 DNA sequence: TGTGCCAGCAGTTCTATACAGGGTGCTCCAGAAAAACTGTTTTTT. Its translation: CASSSIQGAPEKLFF.